The T cell receptor beta chain under discussion was sequenced for a study of identical twins. The length of the CDR3 is 17 residues. Germline assignment: CDR1 SGHRS and CDR2 YFSETQ. J was trimmed by 0 bases and V by 4 bases; bases with no gene match: 10. Addition of a universal primer site occurred through template switching, and cDNA carried unique molecular identifiers. Using its own MiXCR run on the 5' RACE reads, TCRdb lists one record per CDR3 protein. This table has 650,000 to 750,000 distinct CDR3 sequences, 21% appearing once. These data were also reused for a study on T cells expressing NK-cell markers.

The genes are TRBV5-1 and TRBJ2-3; TRBD2 matches at 8 bases. The TCR originated in a woman aged 18-29 years in good health. Sequenced sample: PBMCs. Here the CDR3 DNA reads TGCGCCAGCAGCCGAGCGGGGGCTACGCCTAGCACAGATACGCAGTATTTT. Translation: CASSRAGATPSTDTQYF.